The 26 T cell receptor beta chains given below trace back to one sample, sequenced in a study of blood T cell repertoires in COVID-19. The assay was immunoSEQ multiplex PCR, and TCRdb's table has in-frame clones only and misses some. The sample has about 180,000 clones, 75% to 85% seen once. Sequenced sample: peripheral blood. Every receptor here comes from a human donor in a cohort sampled during active COVID-19.

This chain joins TRBV6-5 and TRBJ2-3, with TRBD2 identical over 11 bases. J was trimmed by 7 bases and V by 8 bases; bases with no gene match: 5. The CDR3 spans 13 residues. CDR1 and CDR2 (germline): MNHEY, SVGAGI. Here the CDR3 reads CASQLAGGYTQYF. The DNA of the CDR3 is TGTGCCAGCCAGCTAGCGGGAGGTTATACGCAGTATTTT.

The V call is TRBV5-1, the J call TRBJ1-3; a possible D gene is TRBD1 (5 bases). There are 15 residues in the CDR3. CDR1 is SGHRS and CDR2 is YFSETQ in the germline V gene. V lost 0 bases, J lost 2 bases, and 9 bases lay in between. As DNA, the CDR3 is TGCGCCAGCAGCTTGGAGCGGGGGGCTGGAAACACCATATATTTT. Amino acid sequence: CASSLERGAGNTIYF.

This clone was detected only once. V usage is TRBV10-3 and J usage is TRBJ2-7, with 7 bases aligning to TRBD1. CDR1 and CDR2 (germline): ENHRY, SYGVKD. CDR3 length: 15 amino acids. Trimming at V came to 7 bases and at J to 2 bases, leaving 11 bases not matched to a gene. CDR3 in DNA: TGTGCCATCATGTTCGAGACAGGGACGACCTACGAGCAGTACTTC. Its translation is CAIMFETGTTYEQYF.

This clone was seen once. V usage is TRBV5-6 and J usage is TRBJ2-3; 12 bases align to TRBD2. Losses at the gene ends were 4 bases for V and 14 bases for J; bases not matched to a gene: 11. The CDR3 sequence is 14 residues long. The V gene's germline CDR1 is SGHDT and CDR2 YYEEEE. The CDR3: CASSPRLAGAGTYF. As DNA, the CDR3 is TGTGCCAGCAGCCCCCGACTAGCGGGAGCGGGGACGTATTTT.

J is TRBJ2-7 and V is TRBV12-3 or TRBV12-4; TRBD2 might be the D (6 bases). Trimming took 7 bases from V and 4 from J, leaving 8 bases between them. The CDR3 is 11 residues long. The CDR3 reads CASTRGYEQYF. CDR3 coding DNA: TGTGCCAGCACTCGGGGGTACGAGCAGTACTTC.

The chain is built from TRBV25-1 and TRBJ1-2; D is unclear. In germline, CDR1 is MGHDK, CDR2 SYGVNS. The CDR3 has 15 amino acids. The V end was cut by 2 bases, the J end by 2 bases, with 12 bases between. As DNA, the CDR3 is TGTGCCAGCAGTGAACACGGAGGGAGGAACTATGGCTACACCTTC. Amino acids: CASSEHGGRNYGYTF.

The chain combines TRBV4-2 with TRBJ2-7; tentatively, D is TRBD1 (6 bases). The CDR3 sequence is 15 residues long. Germline lookup yields CDR1 LGHNA and CDR2 YNFKEQ. V was clipped by 0 bases and J by 6 bases, with 15 bases between them. Here the CDR3 reads CASSQERGTTSEQYF. For the CDR3, the DNA is TGTGCCAGCAGCCAAGAAAGGGGGACGACCAGCGAGCAGTACTTC.

This clone was detected many times. This same CDR3 is encoded by further DNA sequences in the sample. The chain is built from TRBV2 and TRBJ1-5; 10 bases are shared with TRBD1. In germline, CDR1 is SNHLY, CDR2 FYNNEI. The V gene end was trimmed by 6 bases and the J gene end by 4 bases; junction bases not matched to a gene: 0. This CDR3 contains 13 residues. The CDR3 DNA reads as TGTGCCAGCAGGGGACAGGGGAATCAGCCCCAGCATTTT. This encodes CASRGQGNQPQHF.

This rearrangement joins TRBV19 to TRBJ1-5; weak D call: TRBD1 (6 bases). In germline, CDR1 is LNHDA, CDR2 SQIVND (reference sequence). Trimming shortened V by 1 base and J by 7 bases, and 11 bases separated the two germline ends. The CDR3 length is 14 residues. The CDR3 DNA reads TGTGCCAGTAGTATAGGCCAGGGGTTCCAGCCCCAGCATTTT. It is translated as CASSIGQGFQPQHF.

The chain has TRBV5-4 and TRBJ2-7, with 7 bases fitting TRBD2. Germline loops: CDR1 SGHNT, CDR2 YYREEE (reference sequence). V shed 5 bases, J shed 2 bases, and the junction held 13 bases outside the gene matches. The CDR3 has 16 residues. In DNA form, the CDR3 reads TGTGCCAGCAGTCTTAAGGGAGGGGCGAATACCTACGAGCAGTACTTC. Translating gives CASSLKGGANTYEQYF.

The V and J genes are TRBV18 and TRBJ2-5; weak D call: TRBD1 (5 bases). Trimming shortened V by 5 bases and J by 5 bases, and 18 bases separated the two germline ends. CDR1 and CDR2 (germline): KGHSH, LQKENI. This CDR3 comprises 15 residues. CDR3 nucleotide sequence: TGTGCCAGCTCAGCGACTCACAGGAGTGGGGAGACCCAGTACTTC. This encodes CASSATHRSGETQYF.

The chain carries TRBV6-5 and TRBJ1-3, with a possible D match to TRBD1 (5 bases). V was cut by 6 bases and J by 0 bases, with 12 bases left in between. Germline values: CDR1 MNHEY, CDR2 SVGAGI. The CDR3 totals 15 residues. The CDR3 region is CASRETAISGNTIYF. CDR3 DNA: TGTGCCAGCAGGGAGACAGCAATCTCTGGAAACACCATATATTTT.

CDR3 region: CASSPDIPGNTIYF. CDR3 bases: TGTGCCAGCAGCCCTGACATACCTGGAAACACCATATATTTT. The chain recombines TRBV11-2 with TRBJ1-3; no firm D call. CDR3 length: 14 residues. The V end lost 5 bases, the J end lost 2 bases, and 10 bases lay between the germline ends. Per the germline V gene, CDR1 is SGHAT and CDR2 is FQNNGV. The entire variable domain, with the rest obtained from reference TRBV11-2 and TRBJ1-3, is as follows: EAGVAQSPRYKIIEKRQSVAFWCNPISGHATLYWYQQILGQGPKLLIQFQNNGVVDDSQLPKDRFSAERLKGVDSTLKIQPAKLEDSAVYLCASSPDIPGNTIYFGEGSWLTVV.

The chain joins TRBV18 to TRBJ2-1; 13 bases are a match to TRBD2. The V and J ends lost 3 bases and 9 bases, in that order; junction bases with no gene match: 5. Germline V gene lookup returns CDR1 KGHSH and CDR2 LQKENI. This CDR3 has 15 residues. The CDR3 DNA reads TGTGCCAGCTCACCGGGACTAGCGGGATCAAGTGAGCAGTTCTTC. Amino acid sequence: CASSPGLAGSSEQFF.

The J gene is TRBJ2-7, the V gene TRBV5-1; 10 positions match TRBD1. After removal of 3 bases from V and 2 bases from J, the junction contained 2 bases not matched to a gene. This CDR3 is built from 14 residues. Germline V gene lookup returns CDR1 SGHRS and CDR2 YFSETQ. For the CDR3, the DNA is TGCGCCAGCAGCTGGACAGGGGGGCCCTACGAGCAGTACTTC. Encoded protein: CASSWTGGPYEQYF.

The rearrangement uses TRBV18 and TRBJ1-4; 9 bases match TRBD1. CDR1 is KGHSH, CDR2 LQKENI, per germline. The CDR3 totals 15 residues. Germline trimming cut 3 bases from V and 7 bases from J; bases unmatched to any gene: 6. The CDR3 region is CASSPGPGQGEKLFF. CDR3 nucleotide sequence: TGTGCCAGCTCACCGGGGCCGGGACAGGGTGAAAAACTGTTTTTT.

This clone appeared once. The chain has TRBV6-5 and TRBJ2-7, with TRBD1 matching 7 bases. Germline V gene lookup returns CDR1 MNHEY and CDR2 SVGAGI. V trimming: 2 bases; J trimming: 7 bases; junction bases outside the gene matches: 5. CDR3 length equals 13 residues. The CDR3 DNA follows: TGTGCCAGCAGTTACGGGCAGGGGGTAGAGCAGTACTTC. It yields the protein CASSYGQGVEQYF.

This sequence joins TRBV18 and TRBJ1-5, with a weak D call TRBD1 (6 bases). V was cut by 4 bases and J by 3 bases, with 13 bases left in between. This CDR3 is 15 amino acids long. Germline V gene lookup returns CDR1 KGHSH and CDR2 LQKENI. As DNA, the CDR3 is TGTGCCAGCTCACAATTAACAGGGTACAATCAGCCCCAGCATTTT. This codes for CASSQLTGYNQPQHF. Complete variable domain (other parts from reference TRBV18 and TRBJ1-5): NAGVMQNPRHLVRRRGQEARLRCSPMKGHSHVYWYRQLPEEGLKFMVYLQKENIIDESGMPKERFSAEFPKEGPSILRIQQVVRGDSAAYFCASSQLTGYNQPQHFGDGTRLSIL.

The genes are TRBV6-6 and TRBJ2-1; no clear D gene. CDR1 and CDR2 (germline): MNHNY, SVGAGI (reference sequence). Trimming pared 3 bases from V and 10 bases from J, leaving 4 bases between. The CDR3 is 10 amino acids. As DNA, the CDR3 is TGTGCCAGCAGTTATACAGAGCAGTTCTTC. This gives the protein CASSYTEQFF.

The rearrangement uses TRBV5-1 and TRBJ1-4, with 7 bases aligning to TRBD1. The CDR3 sequence is 15 residues long. Germline CDR1 reads SGHRS; CDR2 reads YFSETQ. Unmatched junction bases numbered 5, after V lost 1 base and J lost 5 bases. The CDR3 DNA reads as TGCGCCAGCAGCTTGTCGGGACAGCTCAATGAAAAACTGTTTTTT. Translating gives CASSLSGQLNEKLFF.

The J gene is TRBJ2-5, the V gene TRBV24-1; 12 bases agree with TRBD2. The CDR3 consists of 16 residues. J lost 5 bases, V lost 5 bases, and 8 bases had no gene match. Germline V gives CDR1 KGHDR, CDR2 SFDVKD. The CDR3 region is CATSGLTSGRRETQYF. CDR3 sequence (DNA): TGTGCCACCAGTGGCCTCACTAGCGGGAGGAGGGAGACCCAGTACTTC.

This clone has just a few counts. J is TRBJ1-4 and V is TRBV2, with 10 positions matching TRBD1. Germline trimming cut 5 bases from V and 7 bases from J; bases unmatched to any gene: 1. The CDR3 runs to 13 residues. Germline assignment: CDR1 SNHLY and CDR2 FYNNEI. CDR3 nucleotide sequence: TGTGCCAGCAGTAGGGACAGGGGTGAAAAACTGTTTTTT. Translated: CASSRDRGEKLFF.

As DNA, the CDR3 is TGTGCCAGCTCATCACAGGGGTCCTATGGCTACACCTTC. Translated: CASSSQGSYGYTF. The rearrangement joins TRBV18 to TRBJ1-2, with 7 bases lining up with TRBD1. This CDR3 spans 13 amino acids. Germline CDR1 is KGHSH and CDR2 is LQKENI. V was pared by 5 bases and J by 4 bases, with 4 bases of the junction left unmatched.

This CDR3 reads CAISLGQREITYEQYF. CDR3 DNA: TGTGCCATCAGCCTCGGCCAGCGGGAGATAACCTACGAGCAGTACTTC. The rearrangement uses TRBV10-3 and TRBJ2-7; 8 bases map to TRBD2. Per the germline V gene, CDR1 is ENHRY and CDR2 is SYGVKD. The CDR3 sequence is 16 residues long. After removal of 6 bases from V and 2 bases from J, the junction contained 12 bases not matched to a gene.

This rearrangement joins TRBV21-1 to TRBJ2-7; TRBD1 is taken as the D call from the table, unchecked against the DNA. TRBV21-1 has pseudogene status. CDR3 length: 11 residues. The CDR3 nucleotides read TGTGCCAGCAGGGGGGCTTTTGGGCAGTACTTC. Amino acids: CASRGAFGQYF.

The gene calls are TRBV27 and TRBJ2-7; D unclear. The CDR3 runs to 13 residues. Germline-derived CDR1 and CDR2 are MNHEY and SMNVEV (reference sequence). V was trimmed by 4 bases and J by 0 bases, leaving 7 bases between them. The CDR3 DNA reads TGTGCCAGCAGTTGGGCGAGCTCCTACGAGCAGTACTTC. As protein: CASSWASSYEQYF.